This T cell receptor (beta chain) is from a study of T cells after somatic rescue of genetic block. Libraries were prepared by immunoSEQ multiplex PCR; TCRdb keeps only in-frame clonotypes and omits some of them. The table records around 67,000 clones, 92% of them present only once. The sequenced material came from peripheral blood mononuclear cells (PBMCs). This receptor was identified in a man aged 40-50 years.

CDR3 DNA sequence: TGTGCCAGCAGCCAACTTGAAGGGGCCGCGGGGGATACGCAGTATTTT. This codes for CASSQLEGAAGDTQYF. The J gene is TRBJ2-3, the V gene TRBV7-6, with D perhaps matching TRBD2 (6 bases). The germline CDR1 and CDR2 sequences are SGHVS and FNYEAQ. Trimming left V 5 bases short and J 6 bases short, with 21 bases between. The CDR3 is 16 residues long.